The 27 T cell receptor beta chains below all came from one sample that was sequenced in a study of T cell repertoires in cytomegalovirus infection. TCRdb independently ran MiXCR on the reads; one entry per CDR3 protein. Of around 250,000 distinct CDR3 sequences listed, about a sixth are singletons. Sequencing was carried out using CD8+ T cells from PBMCs. The origin of the receptors is a human donor in good health (CMV status not recorded). Some clones in this sample may be carry-over from other donors' samples.

Only a few counts were recorded for this clonotype. The rearrangement joins TRBV6-2 or TRBV6-3 to TRBJ1-1; D remains ambiguous. The CDR3 is made up of 16 amino acids. CDR1 and CDR2 (germline): MNHEY, SVGEGT. V shed 4 bases and J shed 1 base, with 16 bases lying between them. CDR3 protein: CASSWEIGRRNTEAFF. In DNA form, the CDR3 reads TGTGCCAGCAGTTGGGAGATAGGACGGAGGAACACTGAAGCTTTCTTT.

In this sample, this clonotype turned up many times. The rearrangement joins TRBV7-8 to TRBJ2-7; TRBD1 agrees at 7 bases. Germline V gene lookup returns CDR1 SGHVS and CDR2 FQNEAQ. J gave up 3 bases and V 6 bases, and 11 bases lay outside the gene matches. The CDR3 has 15 residues. CDR3 bases: TGTGCCAGCAGGCCGTCCGGGACAGCATACTACGAGCAGTACTTC. Translating gives CASRPSGTAYYEQYF.

This clonotype was seen at least ten times. The rearrangement joins TRBV7-8 to TRBJ1-5, with a weak D call TRBD1 (5 bases). The V and J ends lost 2 bases and 7 bases respectively, with 6 bases between them. Germline V gene data show CDR1 as SGHVS and CDR2 as FQNEAQ. CDR3 length: 12 amino acids. The CDR3: CASSLRGQPQHF. The CDR3 DNA is TGTGCCAGCAGCTTAAGGGGCCAGCCCCAGCATTTT.

In this sample, this clonotype turned up many times. This chain joins TRBV7-6 and TRBJ2-3, with 10 bases aligning to TRBD1. J lost 4 bases, V lost 3 bases, and 7 bases had no gene match. The germline V gene has CDR1 SGHVS and CDR2 FNYEAQ. The CDR3 is 16 amino acids. CDR3 residues: CASSFRTGGTADTQYF. The CDR3 DNA reads TGTGCCAGCAGCTTTAGGACAGGGGGAACGGCAGATACGCAGTATTTT.

This clonotype came up many times. This rearrangement joins TRBV6-2 or TRBV6-3 to TRBJ2-7; perhaps TRBD1 as D (6 bases). Germline V gene lookup returns CDR1 MNHEY and CDR2 SVGEGT. Trimming shortened V by 5 bases and J by 7 bases, and 9 bases separated the two germline ends. The CDR3 spans 11 residues. This chain's CDR3 is CASSPTGEQYF. In nucleotides, the CDR3 is TGTGCCAGCAGTCCGACAGGAGAGCAGTACTTC.

This chain links TRBV27 with TRBJ2-3, with D uncertain. The CDR3 extends over 12 amino acids. The germline V and J ends were trimmed by 7 bases and 3 bases, with 8 bases remaining between them. CDR1 is MNHEY and CDR2 is SMNVEV in the germline V gene (reference sequence). In DNA form, the CDR3 reads TGTGCCAGCAAGACCGGAACAGATACGCAGTATTTT. Its translation is CASKTGTDTQYF.

This clonotype was recorded a few times. V usage is TRBV19 and J usage is TRBJ1-1; TRBD1 agrees at 8 bases. With V trimmed by 7 bases and J by 4 bases, 11 bases remained unmatched. The V gene's germline CDR1 is LNHDA and CDR2 SQIVND (reference sequence). The CDR3 contains 15 residues. The CDR3 loop reads CASNLRDRRVTEAFF. For the CDR3, the DNA is TGTGCCAGTAATTTACGGGACAGGAGAGTCACTGAAGCTTTCTTT.

This clonotype has only a few counts. This chain joins TRBV15 and TRBJ2-7, with TRBD1 matching 10 bases. The V gene's germline CDR1 is LNHNV and CDR2 YYDKDF (reference sequence). V lost 5 bases and J lost 7; bases outside the gene matches: 11. This CDR3 spans 15 amino acids. CDR3 sequence reads: CATSLDRGPYKEQYF. CDR3 DNA: TGTGCCACCAGCCTCGACAGGGGGCCCTATAAGGAGCAGTACTTC.

As regards this clonotype: It may be a read error: a sequence one base away is much more abundant. The rearrangement joins TRBV7-2 to TRBJ1-3; the D gene is possibly TRBD1 (5 bases). The V gene lost 5 bases and the J gene lost 2 bases, with 10 bases spanning the gap. Germline V gives CDR1 SGHTA, CDR2 FQGNSA. CDR3 length: 14 amino acids. DNA of the CDR3: TGTGCCAGCAGCCGACTGGGGGCTGGAAACACCATATATTTT. Translating gives CASSRLGAGNTIYF.

This clonotype was detected only a few times. This chain connects TRBV19 to TRBJ2-1; the D call may be TRBD1 or TRBD2 (6 bases each). The V end was cut by 3 bases, the J end by 0 bases, with 15 bases between. Germline assignment: CDR1 LNHDA and CDR2 SQIVND (reference sequence). This CDR3 spans 17 amino acids. CDR3 in amino acids: CASSMRGAGSSYNEQFF. The DNA for the CDR3 is TGTGCCAGTAGTATGAGGGGGGCCGGGAGCTCCTACAATGAGCAGTTCTTC.

This clonotype was picked up a small number of times. The J gene is TRBJ2-7, the V gene TRBV7-6; TRBD1 is a possible D gene (6 bases). Trimming removed 0 bases at V and 2 bases at J, with 8 bases between. The germline gives CDR1 SGHVS, CDR2 FNYEAQ. This CDR3 spans 14 amino acids. CDR3 bases: TGTGCCAGCAGCTTAGCCAGGGGTCCCTACGAGCAGTACTTC. It specifies CASSLARGPYEQYF. Drawing the rest from reference TRBV7-6 and TRBJ2-7, the complete variable domain is GAGVSQSPRYKVTKRGQDVALRCDPISGHVSLYWYRQALGQGPEFLTYFNYEAQQDKSGLPNDRFSAERPEGSISTLTIQRTEQRDSAMYRCASSLARGPYEQYFGPGTRLTVT.

This clonotype showed up just a few times. The chain has TRBV6-5 and TRBJ2-6; no clear D gene. The V gene lost 1 base and the J gene lost 1 base, with 8 bases spanning the gap. The V gene's germline CDR1 is MNHEY and CDR2 SVGAGI. This CDR3 region has 16 residues. The CDR3 DNA is TGTGCCAGCAGTTACTTCGGGCAGTCTGGGGCCAACGTCCTGACTTTC. Translated, it gives CASSYFGQSGANVLTF.

The V gene is TRBV4-1, the J gene TRBJ2-5, with TRBD1 matching over 9 bases. The CDR3 extends over 20 amino acids. Looked up from germline, CDR1 is MGHRA and CDR2 is YSYEKL. The J segment lost 1 base and the V segment lost 0 bases, leaving 15 bases of the junction unmatched. The CDR3 nucleotides are TGCGCCAGCAGCCAAGATCTACTACAGGGGGCGGCCGGATTCCAAGAGACCCAGTACTTC. Protein: CASSQDLLQGAAGFQETQYF.

This clonotype has ten or more counts. V and J are TRBV19 and TRBJ1-5, with 9 bases matching TRBD1. V trimming: 3 bases; J trimming: 2 bases; junction bases outside the gene matches: 8. Germline CDR1 reads LNHDA; CDR2 reads SQIVND (reference sequence). This CDR3 spans 17 amino acids. In DNA form, the CDR3 reads TGTGCCAGTAGTATCACAGGGGGCGCGGATGGCAATCAGCCCCAGCATTTT. Translating gives CASSITGGADGNQPQHF.

This clonotype appeared a few times. This chain links TRBV6-1 with TRBJ2-1, with TRBD2 matching over 8 bases. CDR1 is MNHNS, CDR2 SASEGT, per germline. The J segment lost 10 bases and the V segment lost 10 bases, leaving 12 bases of the junction unmatched. The CDR3 sequence is 13 residues long. CDR3 nucleotides: TGTGCCATCGGGACTAGTTTATTCGGCGAGCAGTTCTTC. Its translation is CAIGTSLFGEQFF.

This clonotype has a count of ten or more. This CDR3 reads CASSPTQTGLSTDTQYF. The DNA of the CDR3 is TGTGCCAGCAGCCCAACCCAGACGGGGCTTAGCACAGATACGCAGTATTTT. The chain carries TRBV7-2 and TRBJ2-3; TRBD1 or TRBD2 may be the D gene (5 bases each). The CDR3 is 17 amino acids. V was clipped by 5 bases and J by 0 bases, with 18 bases between them. Germline V gene data show CDR1 as SGHTA and CDR2 as FQGNSA.

This clonotype occurred a few times. The V and J genes are TRBV4-1 and TRBJ2-3, with D maybe TRBD2 (6 bases). The CDR3 is 15 residues long. Germline loops: CDR1 MGHRA, CDR2 YSYEKL. With 7 bases removed from V and 2 bases from J, the gap between germline ends came to 16 bases. Written as DNA, the CDR3 is TGCGCCAGCACCATCATTAGCGGATCCACAGATACGCAGTATTTT. Its protein product is CASTIISGSTDTQYF.

This clonotype came up many times. The V call is TRBV19, the J call TRBJ2-1; D not resolved. V shed 3 bases and J shed 0 bases, with 9 bases lying between them. This CDR3 contains 15 residues. CDR1 is LNHDA and CDR2 is SQIVND in the germline V gene (reference sequence). CDR3 bases: TGTGCCAGTAGTATCCAGAATCCCTCCTACAATGAGCAGTTCTTC. Translating it yields CASSIQNPSYNEQFF.

The chain combines TRBV12-3 or TRBV12-4 with TRBJ2-7, with D unclear. CDR3 length: 14 amino acids. Trimming cost V 4 bases and J 0 bases, with 10 bases left between them. The chain's CDR3 is CASSYSVSSYEQYF. CDR3 bases: TGTGCCAGCAGTTATAGTGTGAGCTCCTACGAGCAGTACTTC.

This clonotype has ten or more counts. This chain uses TRBV20-1 with TRBJ1-6; the D gene is possibly TRBD1 (6 bases). The CDR3 runs 16 residues. Germline CDR1 DFQATT, CDR2 SNEGSKA (reference sequence). V lost 3 bases and J lost 6, with 18 bases in between. CDR3 DNA: TGCAGTGCTAGGCGGTCAACAGGGTGGTGTAATTCACCCCTCCACTTT. Protein: CSARRSTGWCNSPLHF.

This clonotype was seen a handful of times. This rearrangement joins TRBV4-2 to TRBJ2-1; maybe TRBD1 (6 bases). The CDR3 contains 15 residues. Between the trimmed V and J ends, which lost 3 bases and 3 bases, there was a span of 12 bases. CDR1 LGHNA and CDR2 YNFKEQ come from the germline V gene. CDR3 nucleotides: TGTGCCAGCAGCCAGGGGGCAGATTTCTACAATGAGCAGTTCTTC. Its translation is CASSQGADFYNEQFF.

The table lists this clonotype with many counts. This chain uses TRBV29-1 with TRBJ1-1; D gene ambiguous. Deletions cut 0 bases from V and 7 bases from J, with 9 bases between. This CDR3 is 12 amino acids long. Germline CDR1 is SQVTM and CDR2 is ANQGSEA. The DNA of the CDR3 is TGCAGCGTTGAAGATACAGTGCGTGAAGCTTTCTTT. Encoded protein: CSVEDTVREAFF.

This clonotype has ten or more counts. The chain links TRBV6-2 or TRBV6-3 to TRBJ1-1; perhaps TRBD1 as D (5 bases). Germline V lookup: CDR1 MNHEY, CDR2 SVGEGT. With 2 bases removed from V and 0 bases from J, the gap between germline ends came to 13 bases. This CDR3 comprises 16 residues. The CDR3 region is CASSYSQGRMNTEAFF. The CDR3, as DNA: TGTGCCAGCAGTTACAGCCAGGGACGGATGAACACTGAAGCTTTCTTT.

The rearrangement joins TRBV7-6 to TRBJ2-4, with a tentative D call TRBD1 (6 bases). Trimming left V 1 base short and J 8 bases short, with 15 bases between. This CDR3 spans 15 amino acids. Germline CDR1 is SGHVS and CDR2 is FNYEAQ. CDR3 sequence reads: CASSLGRQGWDIQYF. CDR3 sequence (DNA): TGTGCCAGCAGCTTAGGTCGCCAGGGGTGGGACATTCAGTACTTC.

This clonotype was counted a few times. The CDR3 nucleotides are TGTGCCAGCACGCGAGGGGGGTATGGCACAGATACGCAGTATTTT. Encoded protein: CASTRGGYGTDTQYF. The chain joins TRBV7-9 to TRBJ2-3, with D perhaps matching TRBD1 or TRBD2 (6 bases each). The CDR3 has 15 amino acids. The germline gives CDR1 SEHNR, CDR2 FQNEAQ (reference sequence). Trimming cost V 7 bases and J 1 base, with 15 bases left between them.

CDR3 DNA: TGTGCCAGCAGCTTAATAATTGGAACTCGGGGATCCTCCTATGGCTACACCTTC. Protein product: CASSLIIGTRGSSYGYTF. V gene TRBV7-9 combines with J gene TRBJ1-2; D ambiguous. Trimming pared 2 bases from V and 4 bases from J, leaving 23 bases between. The CDR3 spans 18 residues. Germline V lookup: CDR1 SEHNR, CDR2 FQNEAQ (reference sequence).

This clonotype turned up a few times. The V and J genes are TRBV29-1 and TRBJ1-5; possible D gene TRBD1, 6 bases. Trimming removed 7 bases at V and 1 base at J, with 11 bases between. This CDR3 spans 13 amino acids. Germline CDR1 SQVTM, CDR2 ANQGSEA. CDR3 coding DNA: TGCAGCGCCCTGACAGGAAGCAATCAGCCCCAGCATTTT. It is translated as CSALTGSNQPQHF.